This TCR beta chain was recorded in a study of glioma-infiltrating T cells. Study details: Samples included WHO grade II oligodendrogliomas or astrocytomas and initial-diagnosis grade IV glioblastomas.

Study conclusions and caveats: A blood CDR3 motif signature was depleted in highly divergent patients. CDR3 overlap between tissue and blood was very small.

With regard to this clonotype: Antigen: not known.

The CDR3 contains 15 residues. Per the germline V gene, CDR1 is SGHTA and CDR2 is FQGNSA. Trimming pared 1 base from V and 6 bases from J, leaving 13 bases between. The iRepertoire nested amplicon-rescue multiplex PCR amplified TCR alpha and beta CDR3s from RNA. From the multiplex PCR reads, TCRdb called clonotypes with MiXCR, one entry per CDR3 protein. The table includes about 380,000 distinct CDR3 sequences, about 40% detected once. The V call is TRBV7-2, the J call TRBJ1-5; tentative D call: TRBD1 (6 bases). Sequencing was performed on glioma tissue, nonneoplastic brain tissue, or PBMCs (not recorded which). The clonotype was recovered from a human donor with low-grade glioma or glioblastoma, undergoing nonglioma brain surgery, or in good health (not recorded which). The CDR3 sequence: CASSLEGGAGQPQHF. In DNA, the CDR3 is TGTGCCAGCAGCTTAGAGGGGGGCGCGGGTCAGCCCCAGCATTTT.